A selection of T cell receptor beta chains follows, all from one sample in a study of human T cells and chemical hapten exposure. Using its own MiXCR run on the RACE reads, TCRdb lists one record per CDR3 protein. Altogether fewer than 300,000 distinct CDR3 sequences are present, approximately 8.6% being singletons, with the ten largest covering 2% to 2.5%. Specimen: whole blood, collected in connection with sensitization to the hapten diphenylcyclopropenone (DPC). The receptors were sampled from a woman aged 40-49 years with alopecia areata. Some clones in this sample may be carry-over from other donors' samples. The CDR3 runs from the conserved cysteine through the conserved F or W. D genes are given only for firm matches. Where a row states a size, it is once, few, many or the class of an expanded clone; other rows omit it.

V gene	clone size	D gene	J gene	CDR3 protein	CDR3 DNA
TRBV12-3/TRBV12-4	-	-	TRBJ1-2	CASTWRGQGSGYTF	TGTGCCAGCACCTGGAGAGGGCAGGGGTCTGGCTACACCTTC
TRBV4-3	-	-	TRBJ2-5	CASSQGPGARIETQYF	TGCGCCAGCAGCCAAGGCCCGGGGGCGCGAATAGAGACCCAGTACTTC
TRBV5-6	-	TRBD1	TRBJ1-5	CASRPRGIRPGDNQPQHF	TGTGCCAGCAGACCCAGGGGGATTCGGCCCGGGGACAATCAGCCCCAGCATTTT
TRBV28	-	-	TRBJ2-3	CASLHGGTDTQYF	TGTGCCAGCCTCCACGGGGGCACAGATACGCAGTATTTT
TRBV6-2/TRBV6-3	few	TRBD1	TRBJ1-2	CASSYPGQGDYGYTF	TGTGCCAGCAGTTACCCCGGACAGGGTGATTATGGCTACACCTTC
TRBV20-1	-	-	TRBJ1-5	CSARQQLNQPQHF	TGCAGTGCTAGACAACAGCTTAATCAGCCCCAGCATTTT
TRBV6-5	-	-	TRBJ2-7	CASSGANYEQYF	TGTGCCAGCAGTGGAGCCAACTACGAGCAGTACTTC
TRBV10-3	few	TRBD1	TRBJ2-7	CAISSGQGRYEQYF	TGTGCCATCAGTTCGGGACAGGGTCGGTACGAGCAGTACTTC
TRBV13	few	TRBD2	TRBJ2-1	CASSLFGTSINEQFF	TGTGCCAGCAGCTTATTCGGGACTAGCATCAATGAGCAGTTCTTC
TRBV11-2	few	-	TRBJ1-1	CASSDYTRGTEAFF	TGTGCCAGCAGCGACTACACTCGGGGCACTGAAGCTTTCTTT
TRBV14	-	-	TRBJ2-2	CASSQDYEGELFF	TGTGCCAGCAGCCAAGATTATGAGGGGGAGCTGTTTTTT
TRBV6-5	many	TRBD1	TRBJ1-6	CASSSDRGSPLHF	TGTGCCAGCAGCTCGGACAGGGGCTCACCCCTCCACTTT
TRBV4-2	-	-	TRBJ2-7	CASSQDSSAAYEQYF	TGTGCCAGCAGCCAAGATTCTTCGGCCGCTTACGAGCAGTACTTC
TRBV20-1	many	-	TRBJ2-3	CSAKGRGGSTDTQYF	TGCAGTGCCAAAGGGAGAGGGGGTAGCACAGATACGCAGTATTTT
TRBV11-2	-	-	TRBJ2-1	CASSVDRISYNEQFF	TGTGCCAGCAGCGTAGACAGGATCTCCTACAATGAGCAGTTCTTC
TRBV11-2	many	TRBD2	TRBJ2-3	CASSSRLAGVIRTDTQYF	TGTGCCAGCAGCTCCCGGCTAGCGGGAGTTATACGCACAGATACGCAGTATTTT
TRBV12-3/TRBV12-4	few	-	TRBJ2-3	CASSSDRPDTQYF	TGTGCCAGCAGTTCAGACAGGCCAGATACGCAGTATTTT
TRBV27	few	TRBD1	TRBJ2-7	CASSLERGGAYEQYF	TGTGCCAGCAGTTTGGAGAGAGGGGGCGCTTACGAGCAGTACTTC
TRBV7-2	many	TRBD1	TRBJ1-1	CASSADRAATEAFF	TGTGCCAGCAGCGCGGACAGGGCGGCCACTGAAGCTTTCTTT
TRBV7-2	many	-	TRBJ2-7	CASSLGYNYYEQYF	TGTGCCAGCAGCTTAGGGTACAATTACTACGAGCAGTACTTC
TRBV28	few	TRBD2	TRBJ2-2	CASSSPGLAGGNAGTGELFF	TGTGCCAGCAGTTCTCCGGGACTAGCGGGAGGGAATGCCGGGACCGGGGAGCTGTTTTTT
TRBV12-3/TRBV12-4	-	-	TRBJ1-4	CASSLRRSGKEKLFF	TGTGCCAGCAGTCTCAGACGATCAGGGAAGGAAAAACTGTTTTTT
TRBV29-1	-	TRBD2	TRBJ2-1	CSVRERREANEQFF	TGCAGCGTCCGGGAGCGGCGGGAGGCGAATGAGCAGTTCTTC
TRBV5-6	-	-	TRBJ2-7	CASSLFWGTNSYEQYF	TGTGCCAGCAGCTTGTTTTGGGGGACAAACTCCTACGAGCAGTACTTC
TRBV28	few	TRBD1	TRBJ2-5	CASSEGAGQETQYF	TGTGCCAGCAGTGAGGGGGCAGGTCAAGAGACCCAGTACTTC
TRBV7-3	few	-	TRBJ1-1	CASSQGQGTEAFF	TGTGCCAGCAGTCAGGGGCAAGGCACTGAAGCTTTCTTT
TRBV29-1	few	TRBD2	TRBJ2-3	CSTSGGPSTDTQYF	TGCAGCACCAGCGGGGGCCCTAGCACAGATACGCAGTATTTT
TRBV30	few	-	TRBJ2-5	CAWSGGPPETQYF	TGTGCCTGGAGTGGGGGGCCCCCAGAGACCCAGTACTTC
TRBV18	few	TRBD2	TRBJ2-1	CASSPLAGRYNEQFF	TGTGCCAGCTCACCGCTAGCGGGCCGATACAATGAGCAGTTCTTC
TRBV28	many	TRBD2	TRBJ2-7	CASITGLAGALFF	TGTGCCAGCATAACGGGGCTAGCGGGCGCACTTTTCTTC
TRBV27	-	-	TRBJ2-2	CASSLSLGTGELFF	TGTGCCAGCAGTTTATCGCTGGGGACCGGGGAGCTGTTTTTT